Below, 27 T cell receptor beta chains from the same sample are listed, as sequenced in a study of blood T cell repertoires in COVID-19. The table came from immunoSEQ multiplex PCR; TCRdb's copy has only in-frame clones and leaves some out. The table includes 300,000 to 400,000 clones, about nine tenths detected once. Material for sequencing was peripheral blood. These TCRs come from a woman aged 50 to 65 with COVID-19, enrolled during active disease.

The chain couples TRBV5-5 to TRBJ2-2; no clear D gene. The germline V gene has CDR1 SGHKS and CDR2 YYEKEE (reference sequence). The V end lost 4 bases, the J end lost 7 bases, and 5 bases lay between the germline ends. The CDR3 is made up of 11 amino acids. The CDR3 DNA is TGTGCCAGCAGCGAGTTCGGGGAGCTGTTTTTT. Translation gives CASSEFGELFF.

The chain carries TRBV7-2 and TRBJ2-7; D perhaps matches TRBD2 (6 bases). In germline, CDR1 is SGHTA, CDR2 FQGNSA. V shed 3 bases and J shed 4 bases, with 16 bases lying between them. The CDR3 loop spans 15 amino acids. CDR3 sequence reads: CASSLSGGTGYEQYF. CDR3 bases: TGTGCCAGCAGCTTGTCGGGCGGGACGGGATACGAGCAGTACTTC.

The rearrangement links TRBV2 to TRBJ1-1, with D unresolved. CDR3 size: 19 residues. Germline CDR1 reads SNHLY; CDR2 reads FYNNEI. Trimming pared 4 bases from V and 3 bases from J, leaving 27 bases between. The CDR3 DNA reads TGTGCCAGCAGTGGGCCTCCGGGGTTCTTAGTTTCGACGGACACTGAAGCTTTCTTT. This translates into CASSGPPGFLVSTDTEAFF.

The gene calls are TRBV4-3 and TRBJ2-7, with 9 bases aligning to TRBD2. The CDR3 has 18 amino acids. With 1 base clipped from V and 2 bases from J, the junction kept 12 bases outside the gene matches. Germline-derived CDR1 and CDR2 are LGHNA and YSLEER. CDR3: CASSQARAGGGTTYEQYF. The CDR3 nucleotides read TGCGCCAGCAGCCAAGCCCGAGCGGGAGGAGGGACTACCTACGAGCAGTACTTC.

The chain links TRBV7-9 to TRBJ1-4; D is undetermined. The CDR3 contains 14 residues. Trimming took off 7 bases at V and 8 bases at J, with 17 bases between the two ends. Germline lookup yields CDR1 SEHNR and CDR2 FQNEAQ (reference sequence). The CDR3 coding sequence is TGTGCCAGCACCGAACCGGGTTCTCAGGAAAAACTGTTTTTT. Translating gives CASTEPGSQEKLFF.

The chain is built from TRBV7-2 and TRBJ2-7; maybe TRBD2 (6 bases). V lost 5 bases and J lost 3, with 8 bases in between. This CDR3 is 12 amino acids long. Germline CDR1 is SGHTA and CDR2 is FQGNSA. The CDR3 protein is CASSVTSYEQYF. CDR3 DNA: TGTGCCAGCAGCGTGACTAGCTACGAGCAGTACTTC.

The CDR3 region has the DNA TGCGCCAGCAGCCAACGGATACAGGGGGCCTTAGAGACTGAAGCTTTCTTT. It encodes CASSQRIQGALETEAFF. This chain connects TRBV4-1 to TRBJ1-1, with 9 nucleotides matching TRBD1. V was clipped by 2 bases and J by 5 bases; unmatched bases: 12. The length of the CDR3 is 17 residues. CDR1 and CDR2 (germline): MGHRA, YSYEKL.

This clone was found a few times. The CDR3 sequence is CASSLEGERNTEAFF. CDR3 in DNA: TGTGCCAGCAGCTTAGAGGGTGAGCGTAACACTGAAGCTTTCTTT. This rearrangement joins TRBV11-3 to TRBJ1-1; D is unclear. V was pared by 0 bases and J by 2 bases, with 10 bases between. The germline V gene has CDR1 SGHNT and CDR2 YENEEA. The CDR3 spans 15 residues.

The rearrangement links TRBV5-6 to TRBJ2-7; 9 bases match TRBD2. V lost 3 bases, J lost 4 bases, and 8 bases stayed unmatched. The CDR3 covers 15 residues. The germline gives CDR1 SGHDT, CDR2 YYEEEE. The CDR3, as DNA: TGTGCCAGCAGCTGGACGGTACTAGCGGGTTACGAGCAGTACTTC. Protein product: CASSWTVLAGYEQYF.

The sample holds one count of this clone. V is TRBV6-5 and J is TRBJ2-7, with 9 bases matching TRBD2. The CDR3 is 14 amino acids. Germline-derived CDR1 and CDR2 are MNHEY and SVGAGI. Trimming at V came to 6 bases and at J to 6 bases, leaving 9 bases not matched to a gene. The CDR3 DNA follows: TGTGCCAGCAGAAAGACTAGCGGAATGGCCGAGCAGTACTTC. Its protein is CASRKTSGMAEQYF.

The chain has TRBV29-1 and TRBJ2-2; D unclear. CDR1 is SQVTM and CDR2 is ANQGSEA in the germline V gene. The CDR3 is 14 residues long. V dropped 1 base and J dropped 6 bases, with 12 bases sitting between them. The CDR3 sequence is CSVEAVYRSGELFF. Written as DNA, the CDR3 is TGCAGCGTTGAAGCCGTCTACCGCTCCGGGGAGCTGTTTTTT.

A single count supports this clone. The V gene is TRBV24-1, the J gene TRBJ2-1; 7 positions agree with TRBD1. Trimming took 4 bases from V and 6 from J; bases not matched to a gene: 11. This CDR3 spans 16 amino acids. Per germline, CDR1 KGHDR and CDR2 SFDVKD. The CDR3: CATSEGRDSRGNEQFF. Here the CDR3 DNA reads TGTGCCACCAGTGAAGGCCGGGACAGTCGGGGCAATGAGCAGTTCTTC.

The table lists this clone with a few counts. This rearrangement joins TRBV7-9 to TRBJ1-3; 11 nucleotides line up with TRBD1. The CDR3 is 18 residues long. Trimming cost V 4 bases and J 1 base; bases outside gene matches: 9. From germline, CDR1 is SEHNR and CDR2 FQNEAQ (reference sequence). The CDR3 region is CASSSILGTGGSGNTIYF. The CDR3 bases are TGTGCCAGCAGCTCGATCCTTGGGACAGGGGGATCTGGAAACACCATATATTTT.

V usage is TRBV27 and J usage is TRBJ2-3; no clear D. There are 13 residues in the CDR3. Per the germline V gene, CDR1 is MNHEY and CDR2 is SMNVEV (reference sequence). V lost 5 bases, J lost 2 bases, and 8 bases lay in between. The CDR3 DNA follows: TGTGCCAGCAGTAGAATACACACAGATACGCAGTATTTT. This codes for CASSRIHTDTQYF.

This CDR3 is CATSDRYSNQPQHF. The DNA of the CDR3 is TGTGCCACCAGCGACAGATATAGCAATCAGCCCCAGCATTTT. The chain joins TRBV24-1 to TRBJ1-5; D may be TRBD1 (5 bases). The CDR3 loop spans 14 amino acids. CDR1 KGHDR and CDR2 SFDVKD come from the germline V gene. V lost 7 bases, J lost 0 bases, and 9 bases lay in between.

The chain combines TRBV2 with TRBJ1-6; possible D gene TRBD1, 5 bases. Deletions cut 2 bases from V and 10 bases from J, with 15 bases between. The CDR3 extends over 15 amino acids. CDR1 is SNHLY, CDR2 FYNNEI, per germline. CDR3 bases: TGTGCCAGCAGTGAATCACGGGGGTTGCGGTCACCCCTCCACTTT. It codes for CASSESRGLRSPLHF.

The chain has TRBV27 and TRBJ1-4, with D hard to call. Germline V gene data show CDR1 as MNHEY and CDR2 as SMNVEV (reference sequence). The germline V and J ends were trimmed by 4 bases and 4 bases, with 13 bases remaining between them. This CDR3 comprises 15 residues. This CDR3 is CASSYTHRGNEKLFF. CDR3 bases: TGTGCCAGCAGTTACACCCACCGGGGTAATGAAAAACTGTTTTTT.

CDR3 amino acids: CASSWTGQETQYF. As DNA, the CDR3 is TGTGCCAGCAGTTGGACAGGGCAAGAGACCCAGTACTTC. The chain carries TRBV6-5 and TRBJ2-5, with 8 bases aligning to TRBD1. V shed 4 bases, J shed 2 bases, and the junction held 0 bases outside the gene matches. Germline V gene data show CDR1 as MNHEY and CDR2 as SVGAGI. The CDR3 contains 13 residues.

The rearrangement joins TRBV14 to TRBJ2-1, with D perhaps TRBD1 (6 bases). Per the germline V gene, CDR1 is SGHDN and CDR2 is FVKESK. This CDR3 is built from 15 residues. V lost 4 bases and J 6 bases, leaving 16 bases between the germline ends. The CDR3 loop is CASSRSYRGSNEQFF. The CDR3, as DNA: TGTGCCAGCAGCCGCTCTTATAGGGGGAGCAATGAGCAGTTCTTC.

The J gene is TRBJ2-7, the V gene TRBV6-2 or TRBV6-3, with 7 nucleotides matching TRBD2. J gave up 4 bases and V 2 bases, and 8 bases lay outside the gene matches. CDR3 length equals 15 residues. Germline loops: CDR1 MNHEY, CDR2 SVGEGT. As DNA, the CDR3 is TGTGCCAGCAGTTACGACGGGAGGATGGAGTACGAGCAGTACTTC. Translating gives CASSYDGRMEYEQYF.

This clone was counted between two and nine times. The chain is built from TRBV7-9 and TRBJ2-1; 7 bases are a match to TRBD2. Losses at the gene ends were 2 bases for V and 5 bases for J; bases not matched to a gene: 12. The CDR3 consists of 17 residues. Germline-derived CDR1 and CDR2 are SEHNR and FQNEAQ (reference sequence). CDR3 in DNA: TGTGCCAGCAGCTTAAGATTCGGTCTAGCGGCGGACAATGAGCAGTTCTTC. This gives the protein CASSLRFGLAADNEQFF.

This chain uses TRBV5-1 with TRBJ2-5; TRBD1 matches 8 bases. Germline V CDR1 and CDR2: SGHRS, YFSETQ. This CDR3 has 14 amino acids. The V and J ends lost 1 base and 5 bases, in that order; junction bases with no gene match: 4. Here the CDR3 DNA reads TGCGCCAGCAGCTTGCGGACAGGGTCGGAGACCCAGTACTTC. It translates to CASSLRTGSETQYF.

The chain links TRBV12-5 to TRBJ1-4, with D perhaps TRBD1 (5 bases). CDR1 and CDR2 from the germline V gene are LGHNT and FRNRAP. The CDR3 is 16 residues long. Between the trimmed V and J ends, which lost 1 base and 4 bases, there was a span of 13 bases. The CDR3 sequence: CASGLGRRTLNEKLFF. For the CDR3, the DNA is TGTGCTAGTGGTTTGGGACGACGGACACTTAATGAAAAACTGTTTTTT.

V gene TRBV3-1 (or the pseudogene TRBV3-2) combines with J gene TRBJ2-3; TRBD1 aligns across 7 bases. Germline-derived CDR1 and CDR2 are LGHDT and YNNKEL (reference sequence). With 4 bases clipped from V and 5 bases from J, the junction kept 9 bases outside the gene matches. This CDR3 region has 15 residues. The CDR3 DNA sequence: TGTGCCAGCAGCCTGCAGGGACCAGGGGGAGATACGCAGTATTTT. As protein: CASSLQGPGGDTQYF.

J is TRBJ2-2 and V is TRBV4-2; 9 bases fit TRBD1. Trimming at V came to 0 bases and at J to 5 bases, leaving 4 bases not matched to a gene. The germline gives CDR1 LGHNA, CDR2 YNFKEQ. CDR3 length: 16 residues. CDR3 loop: CASSQDLDRGTGELFF. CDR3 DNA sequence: TGTGCCAGCAGCCAAGATTTGGACAGGGGAACCGGGGAGCTGTTTTTT.

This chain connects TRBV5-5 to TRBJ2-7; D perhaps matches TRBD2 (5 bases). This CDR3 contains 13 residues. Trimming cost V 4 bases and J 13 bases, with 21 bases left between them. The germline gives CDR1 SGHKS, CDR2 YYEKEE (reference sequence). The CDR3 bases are TGTGCCAGCAGCAAAGAGGGTTTCGGCCCGGGCTACTTC. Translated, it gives CASSKEGFGPGYF.

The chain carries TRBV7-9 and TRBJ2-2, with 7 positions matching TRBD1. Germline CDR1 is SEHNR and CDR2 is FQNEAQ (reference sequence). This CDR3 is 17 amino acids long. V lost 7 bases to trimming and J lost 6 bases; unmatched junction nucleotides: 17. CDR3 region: CASTKRGRNVYPGELFF. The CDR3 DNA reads TGTGCCAGCACCAAGAGGGGGCGTAATGTGTATCCCGGGGAGCTGTTTTTT.